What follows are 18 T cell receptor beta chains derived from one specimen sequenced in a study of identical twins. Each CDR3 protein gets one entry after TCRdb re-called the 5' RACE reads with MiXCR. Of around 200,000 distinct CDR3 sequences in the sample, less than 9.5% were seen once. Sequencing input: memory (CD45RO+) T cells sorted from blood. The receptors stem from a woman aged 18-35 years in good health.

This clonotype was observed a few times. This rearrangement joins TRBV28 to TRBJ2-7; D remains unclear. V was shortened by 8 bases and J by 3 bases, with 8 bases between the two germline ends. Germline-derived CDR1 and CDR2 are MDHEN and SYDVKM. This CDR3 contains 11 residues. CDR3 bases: TGTGCCAGCGGGGTCCTCTACGAGCAGTACTTC. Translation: CASGVLYEQYF.

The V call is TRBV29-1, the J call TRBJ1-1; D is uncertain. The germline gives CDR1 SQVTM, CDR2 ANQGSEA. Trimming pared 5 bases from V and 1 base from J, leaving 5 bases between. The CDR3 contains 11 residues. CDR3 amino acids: CSVQRNTEAFF. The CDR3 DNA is TGCAGCGTTCAAAGGAACACTGAAGCTTTCTTT.

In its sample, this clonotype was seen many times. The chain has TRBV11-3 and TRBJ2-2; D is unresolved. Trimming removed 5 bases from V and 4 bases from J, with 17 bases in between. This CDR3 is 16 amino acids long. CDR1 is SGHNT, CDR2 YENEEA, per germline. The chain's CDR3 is CASSQFLGQGTGELFF. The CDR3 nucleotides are TGTGCCAGCAGCCAATTCCTGGGCCAAGGCACCGGGGAGCTGTTTTTT.

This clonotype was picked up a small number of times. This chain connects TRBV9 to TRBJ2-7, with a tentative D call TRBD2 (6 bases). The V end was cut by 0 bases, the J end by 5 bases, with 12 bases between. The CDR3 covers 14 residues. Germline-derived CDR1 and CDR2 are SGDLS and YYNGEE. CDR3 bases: TGTGCCAGCAGCGTAGTGGCGGGGAGCAACGAGCAGTACTTC. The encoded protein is CASSVVAGSNEQYF.

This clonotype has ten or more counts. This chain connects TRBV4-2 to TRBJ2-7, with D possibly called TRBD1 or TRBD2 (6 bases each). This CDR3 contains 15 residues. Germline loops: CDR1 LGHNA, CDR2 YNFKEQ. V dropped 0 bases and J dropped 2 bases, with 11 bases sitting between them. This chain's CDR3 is CASSQDTGTPYEQYF. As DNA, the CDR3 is TGTGCCAGCAGCCAAGATACAGGGACTCCCTACGAGCAGTACTTC.

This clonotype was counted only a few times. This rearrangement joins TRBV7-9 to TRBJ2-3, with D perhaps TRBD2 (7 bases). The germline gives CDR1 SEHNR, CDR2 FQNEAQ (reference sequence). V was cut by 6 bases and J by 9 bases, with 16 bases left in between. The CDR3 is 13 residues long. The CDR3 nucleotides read TGTGCCAGCAGAGCTTCAGCGGGGACAACGCAGTATTTT. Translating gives CASRASAGTTQYF.

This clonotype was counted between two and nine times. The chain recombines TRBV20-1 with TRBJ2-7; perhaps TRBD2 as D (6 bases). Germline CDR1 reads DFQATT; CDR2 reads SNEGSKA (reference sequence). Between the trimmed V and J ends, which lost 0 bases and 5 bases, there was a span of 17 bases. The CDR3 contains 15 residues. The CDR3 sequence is CSARDSTRSHNEQYF. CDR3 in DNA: TGCAGTGCTAGAGATTCGACTAGAAGTCATAACGAGCAGTACTTC.

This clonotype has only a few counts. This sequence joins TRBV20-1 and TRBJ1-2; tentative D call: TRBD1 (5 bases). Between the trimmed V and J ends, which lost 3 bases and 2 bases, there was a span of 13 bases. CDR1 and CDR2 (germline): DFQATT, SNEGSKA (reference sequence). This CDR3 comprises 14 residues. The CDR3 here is CSASAVTANYGYTF. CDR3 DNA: TGCAGTGCTAGCGCGGTGACAGCCAACTATGGCTACACCTTC.

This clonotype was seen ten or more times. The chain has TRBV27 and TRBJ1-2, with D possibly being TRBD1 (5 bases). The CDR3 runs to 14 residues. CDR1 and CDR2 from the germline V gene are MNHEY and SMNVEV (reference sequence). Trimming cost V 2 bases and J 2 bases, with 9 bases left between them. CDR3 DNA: TGTGCCAGCAGTTTACAGGGTGGAAACTATGGCTACACCTTC. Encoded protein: CASSLQGGNYGYTF.

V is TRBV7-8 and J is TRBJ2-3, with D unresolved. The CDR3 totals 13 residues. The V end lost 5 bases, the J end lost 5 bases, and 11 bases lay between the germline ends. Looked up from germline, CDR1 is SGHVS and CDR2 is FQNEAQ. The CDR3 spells CASSPRGRDTQYF. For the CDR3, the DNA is TGTGCCAGCAGCCCCCGTGGAAGAGATACGCAGTATTTT.

For the CDR3, the DNA is TGCAGTGCTAGAGAAGGGGCACTAGCGGCTCCCTACGAGCAGTACTTC. Amino acids: CSAREGALAAPYEQYF. The chain recombines TRBV20-1 with TRBJ2-7; 8 bases line up with TRBD2. This CDR3 has 16 amino acids. Germline CDR1 DFQATT, CDR2 SNEGSKA (reference sequence). V lost 0 bases, J lost 2 bases, and 9 bases stayed unmatched.

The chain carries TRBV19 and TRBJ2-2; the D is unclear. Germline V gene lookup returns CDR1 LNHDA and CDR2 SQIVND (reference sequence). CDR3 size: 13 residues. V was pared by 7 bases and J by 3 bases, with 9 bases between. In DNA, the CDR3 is TGTGCCAGTACAATAGACTACACCGGGGAGCTGTTTTTT. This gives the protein CASTIDYTGELFF.

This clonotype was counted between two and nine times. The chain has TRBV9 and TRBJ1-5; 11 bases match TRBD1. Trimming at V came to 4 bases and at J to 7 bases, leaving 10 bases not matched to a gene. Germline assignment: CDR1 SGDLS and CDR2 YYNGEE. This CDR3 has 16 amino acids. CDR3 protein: CASSPSSGTGGQPQHF. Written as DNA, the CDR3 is TGTGCCAGCAGCCCTTCTTCCGGGACAGGGGGACAGCCCCAGCATTTT.

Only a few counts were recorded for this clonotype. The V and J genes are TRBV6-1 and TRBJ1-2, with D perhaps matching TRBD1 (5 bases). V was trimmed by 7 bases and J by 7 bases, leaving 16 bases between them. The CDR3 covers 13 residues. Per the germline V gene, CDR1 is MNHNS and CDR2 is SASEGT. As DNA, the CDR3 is TGTGCCAGCACAAGGACACAAGTTTTTGGCTACACCTTC. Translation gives CASTRTQVFGYTF.

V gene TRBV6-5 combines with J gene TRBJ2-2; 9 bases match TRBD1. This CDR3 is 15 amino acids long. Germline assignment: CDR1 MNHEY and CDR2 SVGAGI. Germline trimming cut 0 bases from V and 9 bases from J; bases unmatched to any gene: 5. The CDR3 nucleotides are TGTGCCAGCAGTTACTCGACGGACAGGGGCAGGGAGCTGTTTTTT. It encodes CASSYSTDRGRELFF.

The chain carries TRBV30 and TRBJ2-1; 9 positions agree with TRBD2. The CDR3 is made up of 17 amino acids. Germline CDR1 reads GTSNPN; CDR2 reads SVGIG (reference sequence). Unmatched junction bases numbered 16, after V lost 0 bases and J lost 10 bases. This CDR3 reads CAWSVRHPGTSHAEQFF. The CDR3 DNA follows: TGTGCCTGGAGTGTACGACACCCCGGGACTAGCCATGCAGAGCAGTTCTTC.

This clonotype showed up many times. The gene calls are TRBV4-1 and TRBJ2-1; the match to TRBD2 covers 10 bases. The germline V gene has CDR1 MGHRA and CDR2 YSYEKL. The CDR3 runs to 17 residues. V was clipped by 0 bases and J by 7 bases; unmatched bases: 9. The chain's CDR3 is CASSQDPPSGSGNEQFF. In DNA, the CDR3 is TGCGCCAGCAGCCAAGATCCCCCTAGCGGGAGTGGGAATGAGCAGTTCTTC.

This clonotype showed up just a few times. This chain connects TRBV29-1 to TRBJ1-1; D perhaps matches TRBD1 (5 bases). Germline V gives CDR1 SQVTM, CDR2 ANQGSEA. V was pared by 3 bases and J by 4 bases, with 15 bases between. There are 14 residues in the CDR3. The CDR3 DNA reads TGCAGCGTTGATACGGGGGGGGAGAGCACTGAAGCTTTCTTT. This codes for CSVDTGGESTEAFF.